This passage covers 24 T cell receptor beta chains from one sample sequenced in a study of T cell changes during pregnancy in multiple sclerosis. The data were produced by immunoSEQ multiplex PCR, yet TCRdb's version contains in-frame clones alone and is incomplete. Here the sample spans 65,000 to 85,000 clones, roughly 91% being singletons. Specimen: CD4+ T cells from peripheral blood mononuclear cells, collected after pregnancy. These receptors originate from a female donor with multiple sclerosis, enrolled in a pregnancy study.

The V call is TRBV23-1, the J call TRBJ1-1; no clear D. TRBV23-1 counts as an open reading frame of uncertain function. V was clipped by 0 bases and J by 6 bases, with 8 bases between them. The CDR3 length is 13 residues. In DNA, the CDR3 is TGCGCCAGCAGTCAATCAGGTAGCGCTGAAGCTTTCTTT. Protein product: CASSQSGSAEAFF.

The chain joins TRBV30 to TRBJ1-1; D possibly corresponds to TRBD1 (6 bases). Germline CDR1 GTSNPN, CDR2 SVGIG (reference sequence). The CDR3 runs 13 residues. Trimming took 2 bases from V and 0 from J, leaving 7 bases between them. CDR3 sequence: CAWSYRVNTEAFF. For the CDR3, the DNA is TGTGCCTGGAGTTACAGGGTGAACACTGAAGCTTTCTTT. Full variable domain (missing parts from reference TRBV30 and TRBJ1-1): SQTIHQWPATLVQPVGSPLSLECTVEGTSNPNLYWYRQAAGRGLQLLFYSVGIGQISSEVPQNLSASRPQDRQFILSSKKLLLSDSGFYLCAWSYRVNTEAFFGQGTRLTVV.

V is TRBV5-6 and J is TRBJ2-4; TRBD1 matches 10 bases. Unmatched junction bases numbered 6, after V lost 3 bases and J lost 6 bases. The CDR3 sequence is 15 residues long. Germline values: CDR1 SGHDT, CDR2 YYEEEE. The CDR3 coding sequence is TGTGCCAGCAGCTCCGGACAGGGGGGATTAAACATTCAGTACTTC. The encoded protein is CASSSGQGGLNIQYF.

V usage is TRBV29-1 and J usage is TRBJ2-7, with no clear D. This CDR3 spans 11 amino acids. CDR1 and CDR2 (germline): SQVTM, ANQGSEA. The ends were cut back, 7 bases at V and 2 bases at J, with 9 bases in the middle. CDR3 residues: CSAGGAYEQYF. CDR3 DNA: TGCAGCGCCGGTGGAGCCTACGAGCAGTACTTC.

This clone came up once. This chain joins TRBV14 and TRBJ2-5; D not resolved. The CDR3 extends over 12 amino acids. Trimming took off 4 bases at V and 7 bases at J, with 10 bases between the two ends. Germline CDR1 reads SGHDN; CDR2 reads FVKESK. CDR3 amino acids: CASSPAVGTQYF. In DNA form, the CDR3 reads TGTGCCAGCAGCCCTGCGGTGGGGACCCAGTACTTC.

The chain carries TRBV5-1 and TRBJ2-5; D may be TRBD1 (5 bases). The CDR3 sequence is 13 residues long. Germline V gene data show CDR1 as SGHRS and CDR2 as YFSETQ. The V end was cut by 4 bases, the J end by 4 bases, with 11 bases between. CDR3 residues: CASSLQVAETQYF. The CDR3 DNA reads as TGCGCCAGCAGCCTACAGGTTGCAGAGACCCAGTACTTC.

This chain links TRBV5-4 with TRBJ2-2; TRBD2 is a possible D gene (6 bases). The CDR3 runs 16 residues. CDR1 SGHNT and CDR2 YYREEE come from the germline V gene (reference sequence). V lost 4 bases, J lost 4 bases, and 17 bases lay in between. The CDR3 DNA follows: TGTGCCAGCAGCAGAACCGGGACTCCCTCCACCGGGGAGCTGTTTTTT. Translated: CASSRTGTPSTGELFF.

The rearrangement links TRBV6-5 to TRBJ1-3; weak D call: TRBD1 (6 bases). Germline lookup yields CDR1 MNHEY and CDR2 SVGAGI. The CDR3 has 14 amino acids. V gave up 6 bases and J gave up 5 bases, with 14 bases separating them. CDR3 sequence reads: CASRPRGRRNTIYF. CDR3 coding DNA: TGTGCCAGCAGGCCCAGGGGACGCCGAAACACCATATATTTT.

As for this clone: One end of the junction is discordant with germline, which a read error may explain. The chain is built from TRBV28 and TRBJ1-5; D is undetermined. Germline CDR1 MDHEN, CDR2 SYDVKM. The CDR3 is 12 amino acids. CDR3 loop: CASTMGNQPQHF. Here the CDR3 DNA reads TGTGCCAGCACAATGGGCAACCAGCCCCAGCATTTT.

The chain carries TRBV7-8 and TRBJ2-5; D not resolved. The CDR3 extends over 15 amino acids. CDR1 SGHVS and CDR2 FQNEAQ come from the germline V gene. The ends were cut back, 5 bases at V and 2 bases at J, with 15 bases in the middle. In DNA form, the CDR3 reads TGTGCCAGCAGCCCGCCCAACACCATACAAGAGACCCAGTACTTC. Protein product: CASSPPNTIQETQYF.

The chain joins TRBV7-2 to TRBJ2-3, with a weak D call TRBD2 (5 bases). Trimming pared 4 bases from V and 3 bases from J, leaving 20 bases between. Germline V gene lookup returns CDR1 SGHTA and CDR2 FQGNSA. The CDR3 covers 17 residues. CDR3 region: CASSWAGSGYRTDTQYF. The CDR3 DNA reads TGTGCCAGCAGCTGGGCGGGTTCGGGCTATCGGACAGATACGCAGTATTTT.

CDR3 nucleotides: TGCGCCAGCAGACCAGGAAACACCGGGGAGCTGTTTTTT. Its protein is CASRPGNTGELFF. V and J are TRBV5-1 and TRBJ2-2; D is uncertain. Germline V gene sequence: CDR1 SGHRS, CDR2 YFSETQ. Deletions cut 5 bases from V and 2 bases from J, with 7 bases between. This CDR3 is 13 amino acids long.

This chain connects TRBV5-4 to TRBJ1-3; 7 nucleotides align to TRBD1. CDR3 length: 17 amino acids. V dropped 4 bases and J dropped 0; count of bases not matched to a gene: 10. Germline loops: CDR1 SGHNT, CDR2 YYREEE (reference sequence). CDR3 residues: CASSIGDRPFSGNTIYF. CDR3 sequence (DNA): TGTGCCAGCAGCATAGGGGACAGACCATTCTCTGGAAACACCATATATTTT.

The chain links TRBV7-3 to TRBJ2-1; no definite D call. The CDR3 consists of 14 residues. Germline V gene lookup returns CDR1 SGHTA and CDR2 FQGTGA. Trimming removed 1 base from V and 4 bases from J, with 8 bases in between. The CDR3 is CASSLSGPYNEQFF. The DNA for the CDR3 is TGTGCCAGCAGCTTAAGCGGTCCGTACAATGAGCAGTTCTTC.

This chain links TRBV6-6 with TRBJ2-7, with 9 bases matching TRBD2. J was trimmed by 6 bases and V by 0 bases; bases with no gene match: 9. The CDR3 has 16 residues. Germline values: CDR1 MNHNY, CDR2 SVGAGI (reference sequence). CDR3 protein: CASSYSAGAGGIEQYF. The CDR3 DNA reads TGTGCCAGCAGTTACTCCGCCGGAGCGGGAGGTATCGAGCAGTACTTC.

The chain couples TRBV10-3 to TRBJ2-5; 11 bases map to TRBD2. The CDR3 extends over 17 amino acids. Trimming took 4 bases from V and 5 from J; bases not matched to a gene: 12. Germline V gene sequence: CDR1 ENHRY, CDR2 SYGVKD. CDR3 in DNA: TGTGCCATCAGTGCAGGAGTAGCGGGAGGGCCGCGGGAGACCCAGTACTTC. Encoded protein: CAISAGVAGGPRETQYF.

V is TRBV6-1 and J is TRBJ1-5; 8 bases match TRBD1. The J segment lost 4 bases and the V segment lost 9 bases, leaving 5 bases of the junction unmatched. The CDR3 has 13 residues. The germline V gene encodes CDR1 MNHNS and CDR2 SASEGT. Written as DNA, the CDR3 is TGTGCCAGTTCTACAGGGGGGAATCAGCCCCAGCATTTT. This translates into CASSTGGNQPQHF.

This chain uses TRBV6-1 with TRBJ1-5, with D uncertain. With 7 bases removed from V and 3 bases from J, the gap between germline ends came to 7 bases. In germline, CDR1 is MNHNS, CDR2 SASEGT. The CDR3 is 12 residues long. The CDR3 spells CASKRYNQPQHF. CDR3 in DNA: TGTGCCAGCAAACGGTACAATCAGCCCCAGCATTTT.

V usage is TRBV6-5 and J usage is TRBJ1-4; possible D gene TRBD1, 5 bases. The CDR3 is made up of 15 amino acids. Germline CDR1 MNHEY, CDR2 SVGAGI. V lost 0 bases to trimming and J lost 7 bases, with 12 bases between them. CDR3 in DNA: TGTGCCAGCAGTTACTCGGGCAGGGAGGGTGAAAAACTGTTTTTT. Translation gives CASSYSGREGEKLFF.

This chain joins TRBV5-4 and TRBJ2-3; D might be TRBD2 (5 bases). Germline V CDR1 and CDR2: SGHNT, YYREEE (reference sequence). The V and J ends lost 4 bases and 2 bases respectively, with 20 bases between them. The length of the CDR3 is 17 residues. CDR3 amino acids: CASSRGLPVGNTDTQYF. The CDR3 bases are TGTGCCAGCAGCCGGGGTCTACCGGTCGGGAACACAGATACGCAGTATTTT.

The chain couples TRBV5-4 to TRBJ2-7; TRBD2 agrees at 7 bases. This CDR3 has 14 amino acids. CDR1 and CDR2 (germline): SGHNT, YYREEE (reference sequence). J lost 0 bases, V lost 3 bases, and 3 bases had no gene match. Written as DNA, the CDR3 is TGTGCCAGCAGCTCCCGGGACTACTCCTACGAGCAGTACTTC. Its protein is CASSSRDYSYEQYF.

The chain links TRBV11-2 to TRBJ2-1; 7 bases match TRBD1. Germline CDR1 is SGHAT and CDR2 is FQNNGV. The CDR3 is 15 amino acids. With V trimmed by 5 bases and J by 3 bases, 7 bases remained unmatched. The CDR3 nucleotides read TGTGCCAGCAGCCAAGGGGCAGGGGGCTACAATGAGCAGTTCTTC. Amino acids: CASSQGAGGYNEQFF.

The V gene is TRBV5-6, the J gene TRBJ2-1; possibly TRBD1 for D (7 bases). The germline gives CDR1 SGHDT, CDR2 YYEEEE. Trimming cost V 4 bases and J 10 bases, with 18 bases left between them. CDR3 length: 14 amino acids. The CDR3 here is CASSRGPFRGEQFF. The CDR3 nucleotides read TGTGCCAGCAGCCGGGGGCCCTTCAGGGGGGAGCAGTTCTTC.

This chain uses TRBV18 with TRBJ1-1, with D perhaps TRBD1 (6 bases). Between the trimmed V and J ends, which lost 6 bases and 5 bases, there was a span of 10 bases. Germline CDR1 is KGHSH and CDR2 is LQKENI. CDR3 length: 12 amino acids. Here the CDR3 reads CASSDTGTEAFF. CDR3 nucleotides: TGTGCCAGCTCGGATACAGGGACTGAAGCTTTCTTT.